This T cell receptor (beta chain) was recovered during a study of cytomegalovirus exposure and HLA in healthy donors. The CDR3 sequence is 13 residues long. V was cut by 6 bases and J by 6 bases, with 9 bases left in between. Germline CDR1 reads MNHNS; CDR2 reads SASEGT. Use of 60 Vbeta and 13 Jbeta primers characterized the PCR. Only in-frame clones appear in the TCRdb table, and some are missing; sequencing was by immunoSEQ multiplex PCR. The sample lists 110,000 to 150,000 clones; about 75% were seen once. Sequencing was done on a sample of PBMCs. The clonotype originates from a woman in her thirties in good health and CMV-seronegative. The chain joins TRBV6-1 to TRBJ1-6, with D possibly matching TRBD1 (6 bases). Written as DNA, the CDR3 is TGTGCCAGCAGGGTGACAGGTAATTCACCCCTCCACTTT. Translating it yields CASRVTGNSPLHF.